Sequencing of this TCR beta chain was carried out in a study of cytomegalovirus exposure and HLA in healthy donors. Study information: Within the Caucasian-associated ancestry cluster were around 81% of the 300 to 450 genotyped donors.

PCR was performed using 60 Vbeta and 13 Jbeta primers. Profiled with immunoSEQ multiplex PCR; TCRdb holds only in-frame clones, not every one. Of around 150,000 clones in the sample, approximately 77% were seen once. Per the germline V gene, CDR1 is GTSNPN and CDR2 is SVGIG (reference sequence). V lost 2 bases and J lost 1, with 9 bases in between. This CDR3 is 14 amino acids long. The gene calls are TRBV30 and TRBJ1-5; the D gene is possibly TRBD1 (5 bases). This receptor was taken from a woman aged 40 to 50 in good health and CMV-seronegative. Sequences were obtained from PBMCs. The CDR3 coding sequence is TGTGCCTGGAGTAGGGGTTGGAGCAATCAGCCCCAGCATTTT. Translation: CAWSRGWSNQPQHF.